The clone carrying this TCR beta chain was recorded many times. Antigen: not known. The data belong to a study of metastatic and nonmetastatic thyroid tumors. Study as a whole: Patients with malignant and benign thyroid disease provided blood and tumor or nodule tissue, whose repertoires were compared. Study-level findings and limits: The study reportedly found significantly higher TCR beta diversity in malignant thyroid tumors than benign nodules, in blood and tumor.

As originally analysed: A distant-metastasis classifier for papillary thyroid cancer was built using CDR3 differences across clinicopathological groups. TCRdb reanalyzed the PCR reads with MiXCR. TCRdb, not the original authors, processed these V and J calls. Of about 39,000 clones listed, under 20% were seen once; the top ten hold roughly an eighth. Each patient went into thyroid surgery without having received any treatment. Trimming took off 6 bases at V and 8 bases at J, with 17 bases between the two ends. Germline assignment: CDR1 DFQATT and CDR2 SNEGSKA (reference sequence). This CDR3 has 13 residues.

The clonotype originates from a female donor with papillary thyroid cancer or a benign thyroid nodule (not recorded which). Some clones in this sample may be carry-over from other donors' samples. The sequencing sample was made of tumor tissue. V usage is TRBV20-1 and J usage is TRBJ2-1; D is perhaps TRBD1 or TRBD2 (5 bases each). The CDR3 protein is CSAAGGGADEQFF. The CDR3, as DNA: TGCAGTGCGGCGGGTGGTGGGGCCGATGAGCAGTTCTTC.